This T cell receptor beta chain was sequenced in a study of T cell responses to AZD1222 COVID-19 vaccine. Study conclusions and caveats: Sampling that yielded the repertoires occurred only after the peak T cell response. The reported proportion of spike-specific TCRs targeting unmutated variant regions was nearly half.

Trimming left V 8 bases short and J 0 bases short, with 11 bases between. Germline V gene lookup returns CDR1 MNHEY and CDR2 SVGAGI. The CDR3 totals 14 residues. This clone appeared a few times. Antigen unknown. Assay used: immunoSEQ multiplex PCR; TCRdb lists only in-frame clones, some missing. This table has 150,000 to 200,000 clones, about 90% appearing once. Source: peripheral blood, taken 28 days after the second AZD1222 dose. This rearrangement joins TRBV6-5 to TRBJ1-5; D unclear. This receptor was taken from an adult who received the AZD1222 COVID-19 vaccine. CDR3 protein: CASGVLTSNQPQHF. In nucleotides, the CDR3 is TGTGCCAGCGGGGTTCTTACTAGCAATCAGCCCCAGCATTTT.